This T cell receptor (beta chain) was profiled in a study of regulatory T cells in long-lasting Graves disease. This clonotype has only a few counts. CDR3 length: 15 residues. Germline V lookup: CDR1 MNHEY, CDR2 SVGAGI. V lost 4 bases, J lost 7 bases, and 12 bases stayed unmatched. The sample's time point: newly diagnosed GD, antithyroid drugs for less than 3 months. The TCR library was made from RNA that had been extracted from PBMCs in TRIzol. CDR3 regions were amplified by Arm-PCR using iRepertoire HTBI primers to build TCR beta libraries. TCRdb called the multiplex PCR reads again in MiXCR, with one record for every CDR3 protein. The repertoire holds fewer than 550,000 distinct CDR3 sequences, with approximately 16% as singletons. These data were also filed under a second study, of T cells in Graves' hyperthyroidism and ophthalmopathy.

Source: peripheral blood mononuclear cells (PBMCs), taken at new diagnosis, from a patient treated with antithyroid drugs. This receptor was obtained from a woman aged 35-65 years with Graves disease. The chain carries TRBV6-5 and TRBJ1-2; 7 nucleotides match TRBD1. CDR3 residues: CASSSQGETTIGYTF. In nucleotides, the CDR3 is TGTGCCAGCAGTTCCCAGGGGGAAACCACTATTGGCTACACCTTC.